Included here is one T cell receptor beta chain sequence, with context. Its antigen is currently unknown. This sample is drawn from a study of cytomegalovirus exposure and HLA in healthy donors. Background on the study: In an early release, HLA-typed donors contributed approximately 80 million unique TCR sequences. Findings and caveats of the study: A likely sequencing artifact accounted for one observed cluster of highly shared sequence variants. Equally common other TCR beta chains were less clonally expanded than HLA-associated ones, a later analysis found.

PCR amplification relied on 60 Vbeta primers (plus 13 Jbeta primers). Sequencing was performed with immunoSEQ multiplex PCR; in TCRdb, only in-frame clones are kept and a portion is missing. The table includes 100,000 to 120,000 clones, 65% to 90% detected once. The V end lost 4 bases, the J end lost 4 bases, and 9 bases lay between the germline ends. Per germline, CDR1 SGHTA and CDR2 FQGNSA. This CDR3 comprises 13 residues. This chain connects TRBV7-2 to TRBJ2-3; D is undetermined. The sequence was obtained from a man aged 25 to 45 in good health and CMV-seropositive. The sample consisted of PBMCs. CDR3 nucleotides: TGTGCCAGCAGCTCCCGGAGCGCAGATACGCAGTATTTT. This sequence encodes CASSSRSADTQYF.